This T cell receptor (beta chain) was sequenced during a study of cytomegalovirus exposure and HLA in healthy donors. Overall study context: Assignment to the Caucasian-associated ancestry cluster applied to approximately 80% of the approximately 390 genotyped donors. Whole-study findings and limits: The likely explanation for a cluster of highly shared sequence variants was sequencing artifact. Earlier analysis found most TCR beta V segments productive about 87% or about 30% of the time.

With 60 Vbeta and 13 Jbeta primers, the PCR was carried out. Profiled with immunoSEQ multiplex PCR; TCRdb holds only in-frame clones, not every one. The sample lists a few hundred thousand clones; 65% to 80% were seen once. As for this clone: Antigen unknown.

This CDR3 is built from 16 residues. Germline trimming cut 4 bases from V and 3 bases from J; bases unmatched to any gene: 10. From germline, CDR1 is MNHEY and CDR2 SVGAGI. Sample: PBMCs. This chain uses TRBV6-5 with TRBJ2-3; 7 nucleotides agree with TRBD2. This TCR was recovered from a girl aged 2-15 years in good health and CMV-seronegative. Here the CDR3 DNA reads TGTGCCAGCAGTTCACAGGTAATGGGAGGGACAGATACGCAGTATTTT. Its protein product is CASSSQVMGGTDTQYF.